This record looks at one T cell receptor beta chain sequence and its context. The germline V gene encodes CDR1 LGHNA and CDR2 YSLEER. The CDR3 is made up of 17 amino acids. V gave up 0 bases and J gave up 1 base; unmatched junction bases: 7. The record originates from a study of blood T cell repertoires in COVID-19. Study as a whole: COVID-19 samples, acute and convalescent, were from the United States, Italy and Spain. Sources were T cells, B-cell-depleted T cells, or PBMCs; the material itself was cDNA or gDNA.

In the original analysis: It was from reference gene primer amplification that nucleated cell counts were estimated. Profiling relied on immunoSEQ multiplex PCR, and the TCRdb table lists in-frame clones only, not all of them. V and J calls and clone size are those listed in that table; D and trimming were worked out from the DNA. The data hold around 4,500 clones, with about four fifths observed a single time. The chain has TRBV4-3 and TRBJ2-5; 8 nucleotides line up with TRBD2. This TCR was recovered from a man aged 70 or older with active COVID-19. Sequences were obtained from peripheral blood. The CDR3 DNA reads TGCGCCAGCAGCCAAGATCCCGGGGGGGGATTCCAAGAGACCCAGTACTTC. It specifies CASSQDPGGGFQETQYF.